This TCR beta chain was found in a study of T-cell reconstitution after alpha-beta-depleted transplantation in children. Unique molecular identifiers were incorporated when the TCRbeta library was constructed. One entry per CDR3 protein results from TCRdb running MiXCR on the PCR reads. The sample has approximately 200,000 distinct CDR3 sequences; just under 6.5% are singletons. This clonotype was detected ten times or more. Its target is not known. CDR1 and CDR2 from the germline V gene are SQVTM and ANQGSEA. V gave up 7 bases and J gave up 1 base; unmatched junction bases: 9. The CDR3 totals 14 residues. Overall study results and limits: Several hundred expanded graft clones reportedly were the source of alpha-beta T cells about two months after transplant. Several patients had high TCRbeta diversity at day 60; it came from surviving recipient T cells and thymic progenitors. One year post-transplant, T-cell counts and diversity were largely derived from T cells produced anew.

The chain joins TRBV29-1 to TRBJ1-1; 7 bases agree with TRBD1. The sequence was collected from a girl under two years old with combined immunodeficiency, due to receive a stem cell transplant. The sample in question was PBMCs, obtained before TCRalphabeta/CD19-depleted stem cell transplant. The chain's CDR3 is CSALGTATNTEAFF. The CDR3 DNA sequence: TGCAGCGCACTTGGGACAGCCACGAACACTGAAGCTTTCTTT.